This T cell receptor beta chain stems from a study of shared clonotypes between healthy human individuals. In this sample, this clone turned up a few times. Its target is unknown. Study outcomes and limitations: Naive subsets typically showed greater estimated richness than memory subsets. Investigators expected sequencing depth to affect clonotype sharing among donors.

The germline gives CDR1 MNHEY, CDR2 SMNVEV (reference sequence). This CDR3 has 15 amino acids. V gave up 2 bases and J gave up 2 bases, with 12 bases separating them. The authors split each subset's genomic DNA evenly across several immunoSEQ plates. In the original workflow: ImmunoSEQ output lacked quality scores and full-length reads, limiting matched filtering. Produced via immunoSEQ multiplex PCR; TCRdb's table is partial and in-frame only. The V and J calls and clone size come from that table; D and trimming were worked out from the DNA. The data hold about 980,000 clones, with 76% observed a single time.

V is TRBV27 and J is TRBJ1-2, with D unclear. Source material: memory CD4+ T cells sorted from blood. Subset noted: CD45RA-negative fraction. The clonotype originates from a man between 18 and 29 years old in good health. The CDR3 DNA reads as TGTGCCAGCAGTTTAGATGGCAGCCGGAACTATGGCTACACCTTC. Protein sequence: CASSLDGSRNYGYTF.